The T cell receptor (beta chain) under discussion was sequenced for a study of breast tumors, draining lymph nodes, adjacent tissues. The germline CDR1 and CDR2 sequences are MNHNS and SASEGT. This CDR3 has 16 amino acids. V shed 7 bases, J shed 3 bases, and the junction held 8 bases outside the gene matches. Axillary draining lymph nodes of breast cancer patients supplied the node samples. Study-wide results and caveats: Compared with lymph nodes, tumors were less diverse; compared with nontumor tissue, more. Findings are consistent with lymph node origin and intratumoral expansion of most tumor T cells. Tumor T cell lymph node origin was a supported hypothesis, not proven. Luminal-like breast cancer showed significantly higher tumor–nontumor repertoire similarity than basal-like.

TCRdb recomputed calls from the multiplex PCR reads with MiXCR, one row per CDR3 protein. The sample has 150,000 to 250,000 distinct CDR3 sequences, around 29% seen once; the top ten hold around 4.4%. A word on this clonotype: Its antigen is currently unknown.

This clonotype was obtained from a female donor with breast cancer. Some clones in this sample may be carry-over from other donors' samples. This sequence joins TRBV6-1 and TRBJ2-1; 11 nucleotides line up with TRBD2. The sample was axillary lymph node tissue. DNA of the CDR3: TGTGCCAGCACCCCCCTAGCGGGGGGATTCTACAATGAGCAGTTCTTC. Its protein product is CASTPLAGGFYNEQFF.